This paragraph reports one TCR beta chain. Its specificity is not known. The entry originates in a study of T cells after yellow fever vaccination. The wider study: The SMART-Seq v4 Ultra Low Input method served to prepare the low-cell-number fractions. Study-level results: Repertoires obtained by FACS sorting could include abundant clonotypes that entered as contaminants from the bulk population. The CD4 and CD8 compartments had a small share of their clonotypes in common. The study found a weaker secondary response that peaked faster, day 5 versus 15.

TCRdb passed the 5' RACE reads through MiXCR, listing each CDR3 protein once. Among 120,000 or so distinct CDR3 sequences listed, about 8.4% were seen once. With 7 bases removed from V and 3 bases from J, the gap between germline ends came to 11 bases. Germline CDR1 reads SEHNR; CDR2 reads FQNEAQ (reference sequence). CDR3 size: 13 residues. The rearrangement links TRBV7-9 to TRBJ2-3, with D uncertain. The source is a man aged 18 to 29 who received the YFV17D yellow fever vaccine. The input for sequencing was CD8+ T cells sorted from PBMCs, taken on the day of the yellow fever booster vaccination. The CDR3 coding sequence is TGTGCCAGCATCGAGGCAGAGACAGATACGCAGTATTTT. Encoded protein: CASIEAETDTQYF.